The clone carrying this TCR beta chain is medium-sized. No antigen is known for it. This sample is drawn from a study of naive and memory T cell subsets. This CDR3 is 14 amino acids long. Trimming removed 2 bases from V and 4 bases from J; junction bases left unmatched: 3. Two oligonucleotides, mixed equimolar, formed the beta constant-region primer covering TRBC1 and TRBC2. The ligated cDNA underwent four PCR rounds using SP2 and nested alpha and beta constant-region primers. MiXCR was run by TCRdb on the UMI-ligation and nested PCR reads, yielding one entry per CDR3 protein. The table has 15,000 to 20,000 distinct CDR3 sequences, approximately 9.4% seen once. Study-wide results and limits: Clonotypes here are unpaired alpha or beta chain sequences. From naive to CM, EM and EMRA, diversity decreased and Gini increased.

V gene TRBV12-3 or TRBV12-4 combines with J gene TRBJ2-7; 9 bases agree with TRBD2. Source material: central memory CD8+ T cells from blood. This clonotype originated in a human donor in good health. CDR3 protein: CASSLLAGTYEQYF. The CDR3 DNA is TGTGCCAGCAGTTTACTAGCGGGGACGTACGAGCAGTACTTC.